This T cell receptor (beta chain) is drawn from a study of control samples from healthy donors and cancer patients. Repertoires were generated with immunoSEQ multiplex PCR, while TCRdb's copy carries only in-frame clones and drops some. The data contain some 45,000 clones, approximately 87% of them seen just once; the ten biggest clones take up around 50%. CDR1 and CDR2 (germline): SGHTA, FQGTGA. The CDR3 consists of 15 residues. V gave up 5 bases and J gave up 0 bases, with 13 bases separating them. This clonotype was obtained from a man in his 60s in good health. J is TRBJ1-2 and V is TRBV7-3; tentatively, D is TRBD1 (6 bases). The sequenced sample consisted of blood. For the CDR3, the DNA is TGTGCCAGCAGCCTTGGACAGCCCACTAACTATGGCTACACCTTC. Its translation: CASSLGQPTNYGYTF. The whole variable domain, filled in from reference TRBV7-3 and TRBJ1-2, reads GAGVSQTPSNKVTEKGKYVELRCDPISGHTALYWYRQSLGQGPEFLIYFQGTGAADDSGLPNDRFFAVRPEGSVSTLKIQRTERGDSAVYLCASSLGQPTNYGYTFGSGTRLTVV.